A single sample is the source of the 10 T cell receptor beta chains below, sequenced in a study of blood T cell repertoires in COVID-19. Libraries were prepared by immunoSEQ multiplex PCR; TCRdb keeps only in-frame clonotypes and omits some of them. The profile shows approximately 250,000 clones, around 90% of them singletons. The sequenced material came from peripheral blood. The receptors here all came from a woman in her fifties or sixties with COVID-19, enrolled during active disease.

The chain uses TRBV28 and TRBJ1-3; 11 bases are shared with TRBD1. V was pared by 2 bases and J by 2 bases, with 5 bases of the junction left unmatched. Germline lookup yields CDR1 MDHEN and CDR2 SYDVKM. This CDR3 is 17 amino acids long. The chain's CDR3 is CASSLTEDRGPGNTIYF. Here the CDR3 DNA reads TGTGCCAGCAGTTTAACGGAGGACAGGGGGCCTGGAAACACCATATATTTT.

This clone was picked up a small number of times. The J gene is TRBJ2-5, the V gene TRBV15, with TRBD2 matching over 11 bases. This CDR3 spans 17 amino acids. Trimming removed 4 bases from V and 4 bases from J; junction bases left unmatched: 11. The germline V gene has CDR1 LNHNV and CDR2 YYDKDF (reference sequence). CDR3 sequence reads: CATSTNPGLAARETQYF. DNA of the CDR3: TGTGCCACCAGCACCAATCCGGGACTAGCGGCCCGAGAGACCCAGTACTTC.

The chain carries TRBV19 and TRBJ1-1; D unclear. Germline CDR1 reads LNHDA; CDR2 reads SQIVND (reference sequence). The V gene lost 3 bases and the J gene lost 1 base, with 9 bases spanning the gap. This CDR3 contains 14 residues. The CDR3 reads CASSIGQTNTEAFF. CDR3 DNA: TGTGCCAGTAGTATCGGTCAAACGAACACTGAAGCTTTCTTT.

The gene calls are TRBV19 and TRBJ1-5; D perhaps matches TRBD1 (5 bases). The CDR3 is made up of 16 amino acids. Trimming took off 5 bases at V and 0 bases at J, with 14 bases between the two ends. Germline CDR1 LNHDA, CDR2 SQIVND (reference sequence). CDR3 in amino acids: CASSPRQRNSNQPQHF. Written as DNA, the CDR3 is TGTGCCAGTAGTCCCCGACAGAGAAATAGCAATCAGCCCCAGCATTTT.

This chain uses TRBV4-2 with TRBJ2-2; D might be TRBD2 (5 bases). This CDR3 comprises 16 residues. V was cut by 0 bases and J by 5 bases, with 13 bases left in between. From germline, CDR1 is LGHNA and CDR2 YNFKEQ. This CDR3 reads CASSQDSRLPTGELFF. DNA for the CDR3: TGTGCCAGCAGCCAAGATTCGCGACTACCAACCGGGGAGCTGTTTTTT.

The chain links TRBV7-6 to TRBJ1-2; D is perhaps TRBD1 (6 bases). This CDR3 spans 13 amino acids. Germline values: CDR1 SGHVS, CDR2 FNYEAQ. V was pared by 5 bases and J by 5 bases, with 12 bases between. Here the CDR3 reads CASSEGQLYGYTF. CDR3 in DNA: TGTGCCAGCAGCGAAGGACAGCTTTATGGCTACACCTTC.

The genes are TRBV6-5 and TRBJ1-5; D uncertain. The CDR3 totals 10 residues. Germline lookup yields CDR1 MNHEY and CDR2 SVGAGI. The V and J ends lost 6 bases and 7 bases respectively, with 4 bases between them. The CDR3 region is CASRSQPQHF. In DNA, the CDR3 is TGTGCCAGCAGGAGCCAGCCCCAGCATTTT.

The chain joins TRBV28 to TRBJ2-4, with D possibly TRBD1 on 6 matching bases. CDR1 MDHEN and CDR2 SYDVKM come from the germline V gene. The CDR3 is 15 residues long. V lost 2 bases, J lost 1 base, and 9 bases lay in between. In nucleotides, the CDR3 is TGTGCCAGCAGTTTAGCAGGGGTGGCCAAAAACATTCAGTACTTC. Protein: CASSLAGVAKNIQYF.

V gene TRBV3-1 (or the pseudogene TRBV3-2) combines with J gene TRBJ2-6; D perhaps matches TRBD1 (5 bases). Germline CDR1 LGHDT, CDR2 YNNKEL (reference sequence). The CDR3 spans 16 residues. Trimming removed 3 bases from V and 2 bases from J, with 11 bases in between. CDR3 residues: CASSHERGAGANVLTF. In nucleotides, the CDR3 is TGTGCCAGCAGCCACGAAAGGGGCGCTGGGGCCAACGTCCTGACTTTC.

The chain recombines TRBV4-1 with TRBJ2-1, with 7 bases that match TRBD2. Germline CDR1 MGHRA, CDR2 YSYEKL. J gave up 7 bases and V 4 bases, and 19 bases lay outside the gene matches. The CDR3 contains 18 residues. The CDR3 nucleotides are TGCGCCAGCAGCCCGAGGGCTAGCGGAGTACAGGCTCGGAATGAGCAGTTCTTC. Translated, it gives CASSPRASGVQARNEQFF.